The sequence of this T cell receptor beta chain was determined in a study of blood T cells in healthy people across ages. Study-level points and caveats: With age, beta diversity per million T cells declined roughly linearly, significantly by about 37.

Concerning this clonotype itself: Its target is not known. A junction end diverges from the germline sequence, so it may reflect a read error.

This CDR3 has 13 amino acids. Germline V gene data show CDR1 as DFQATT and CDR2 as SNEGSKA (reference sequence). The use of a sample-barcoded 5' primer and a J-beta primer mix characterized a second PCR of about 6 to 11 cycles. TCRdb itself ran the 5' RACE reads through MiXCR, one entry per CDR3 protein. This table holds about 800,000 distinct CDR3 sequences, more than 20% found once. The same specimen was also included in a second study, on T cells of mothers and their children. As that report states: Related mother and child pairs showed slightly greater overlap (not significant) than unrelated pairs did. Researchers found no T cell clones that were persistent and microchimeric.

Material: blood. This rearrangement joins TRBV20-1 to TRBJ1-4, with 10 bases matching TRBD1. This clonotype was sampled from a boy younger than 18 in good health. In nucleotides, the CDR3 is TGCAGTGCTAATATGGACAGGGGGATTGGTATGATATTT. Translating it yields CSANMDRGIGMIF.